This T cell receptor beta chain comes out of a study of T cells in Graves' hyperthyroidism and ophthalmopathy. There were TCR beta CDR3 regions amplified from RNA transcripts. An initial round of RT-PCR targeting the TCR CDR3 relied on the HTBI primer set. TCRdb re-called the multiplex PCR reads with MiXCR, one entry per CDR3 protein. The profile covers approximately 400,000 distinct CDR3 sequences, with approximately 14% appearing a single time and about a quarter taken by the ten largest. The sequenced material came from blood. The origin of this receptor is a woman between 18 and 29 years old with Graves' hyperthyroidism that later progressed to Graves' ophthalmopathy.

CDR3 sequence reads: CASSQSTHRGSSYGYTF. The DNA for the CDR3 is TGTGCCAGCAGTCAATCTACCCACAGGGGTTCGAGCTATGGCTACACCTTC. The chain couples TRBV28 to TRBJ1-2, with 7 nucleotides matching TRBD1. Germline V gene sequence: CDR1 MDHEN, CDR2 SYDVKM. CDR3 size: 17 residues. V dropped 5 bases and J dropped 4; count of bases not matched to a gene: 16.